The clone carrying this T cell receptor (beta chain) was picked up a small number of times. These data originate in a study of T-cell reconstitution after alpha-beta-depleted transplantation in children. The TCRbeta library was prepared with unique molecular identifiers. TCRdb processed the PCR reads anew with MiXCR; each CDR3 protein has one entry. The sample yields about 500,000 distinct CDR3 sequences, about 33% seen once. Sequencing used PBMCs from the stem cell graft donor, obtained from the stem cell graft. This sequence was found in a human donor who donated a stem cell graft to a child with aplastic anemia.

CDR3 sequence (DNA): TGTGCCAGCAGCGTAGTCGCTAGCGGGGGGAACAATGAGCAGTTCTTC. Translating it yields CASSVVASGGNNEQFF. V gene TRBV9 combines with J gene TRBJ2-1; TRBD2 agrees at 11 bases. The CDR3 is made up of 16 amino acids. V lost 0 bases and J lost 5; bases outside the gene matches: 4. Per the germline V gene, CDR1 is SGDLS and CDR2 is YYNGEE.